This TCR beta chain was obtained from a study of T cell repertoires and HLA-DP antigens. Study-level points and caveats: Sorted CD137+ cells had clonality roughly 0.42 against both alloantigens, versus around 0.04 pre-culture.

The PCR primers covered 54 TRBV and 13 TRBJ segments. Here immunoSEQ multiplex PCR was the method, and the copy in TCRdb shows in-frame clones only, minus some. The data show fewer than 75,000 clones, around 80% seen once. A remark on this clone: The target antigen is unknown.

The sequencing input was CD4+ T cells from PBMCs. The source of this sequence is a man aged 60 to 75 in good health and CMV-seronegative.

As DNA, the CDR3 is TGTGCCAGCAGCCCGGGGGGGTTCGCGAACACCGGGGAGCTGTTTTTT. Translating it yields CASSPGGFANTGELFF. The rearrangement uses TRBV11-2 and TRBJ2-2; 8 bases are a match to TRBD2. This CDR3 has 16 amino acids. Germline V gene sequence: CDR1 SGHAT, CDR2 FQNNGV. The V and J ends lost 5 bases and 0 bases, in that order; junction bases with no gene match: 5.